The rows below give T cell receptor beta chains drawn from one sample of a study of blood T cells in healthy people across ages. MiXCR, run by TCRdb on the 5' RACE reads, gives a single entry per CDR3 protein. The table has roughly 1 million distinct CDR3 sequences, about 25% seen once. The same data also went into a second study, on T cells of mothers and their children.

Sequenced input: blood. All receptors come from a girl aged 2 to 9 in good health. CDR3s include the opening cysteine and the closing phenylalanine or tryptophan. A D gene is named only where the DNA matches it firmly. Size values are once, few and many counts, or a class for expanded clones, and some rows have none.

J | size | V | D | DNA | CDR3
TRBJ2-7 | few | TRBV11-2 | NA | TGTGCCAGCAGCCCCCCGGGTGGGCTCGAGCAGTACTTC | CASSPPGGLEQYF
TRBJ2-5 | NA | TRBV28 | NA | TGTGCCGGCAGTGATTTCTTACGAATCCAAGAGACCCAGTACTTC | CAGSDFLRIQETQYF
TRBJ2-7 | NA | TRBV12-3/TRBV12-4 | NA | TGTGCCAGCAGTTTTGACGGGGGGCTCTACGAGCAGTACTTC | CASSFDGGLYEQYF
TRBJ2-3 | few | TRBV12-5 | NA | TGTGCTAGTGGTTTGGCACAGGTTACAGATACGCAGTATTTT | CASGLAQVTDTQYF
TRBJ2-3 | NA | TRBV20-1 | TRBD2 | TGCAGTGCTCGGAGGGTAGCGGGGGGGCAGGATACGCAGTATTTT | CSARRVAGGQDTQYF
TRBJ2-5 | few | TRBV5-4 | TRBD2 | TGTGCCAGCAGCCTAAAACGACTAGCGGGAGCCAGGAAGACCCAGTACTTC | CASSLKRLAGARKTQYF
TRBJ1-5 | NA | TRBV6-1 | TRBD1 | TGTGCCAGCAGTTCCGGGACAGGGGGCCATCAGCCCCAGCATTTT | CASSSGTGGHQPQHF
TRBJ1-2 | few | TRBV4-2 | NA | TGTGCCAGCAGCCAAGATGGGACATCGAACTATGGCTACACCTTC | CASSQDGTSNYGYTF
TRBJ2-4 | NA | TRBV10-1 | TRBD1 | TGCGCCAGCAGTGAGTCCGGGACAGGGAAAAACATTCAGTACTTC | CASSESGTGKNIQYF
TRBJ2-1 | NA | TRBV28 | NA | TGTGCCAGCAGTTCGGAAATCTCCTACAATGAGCAGTTCTTC | CASSSEISYNEQFF
TRBJ1-2 | few | TRBV5-1 | NA | TGCGCCAGCAGCTTGGCCACCGGGGGGCTTGGCTACACCTTC | CASSLATGGLGYTF
TRBJ2-3 | few | TRBV29-1 | TRBD2 | TGCAGCGCCAGACTAGCGGGGGGGCGGACAGATACGCAGTATTTT | CSARLAGGRTDTQYF
TRBJ2-1 | NA | TRBV21-1 | NA | TGTGCCAGCAGCAACAAATTATCGGAGTCTCTAGTGAATGAGCAGTTCTTC | CASSNKLSESLVNEQFF
TRBJ2-3 | NA | TRBV28 | TRBD2 | TGTGCCAGCAGTCTTCGACTAGCGGGAGTAGGCACAGATACGCAGTATTTT | CASSLRLAGVGTDTQYF
TRBJ2-7 | NA | TRBV19 | NA | TGTGCCAGTAGTATTTATGGCGGATCCTCCTACGAGCAGTACTTC | CASSIYGGSSYEQYF
TRBJ2-3 | few | TRBV6-6 | NA | TGTGCCAGCAGTTATTATTCCTTCACAGATACGCAGTATTTT | CASSYYSFTDTQYF
TRBJ1-3 | many | TRBV15 | NA | TGTGCCACCAGCAGAGATTTGGGCGGCGGAAACACCATATATTTT | CATSRDLGGGNTIYF
TRBJ1-1 | once | TRBV12-3/TRBV12-4 | NA | TGTGCCAGCAGTTTGAAGGCGATCACTGAAGCTTTCTTT | CASSLKAITEAFF
TRBJ1-5 | few | TRBV24-1 | TRBD1 | TGTGCCACCAGTTCTCGAAATCAGGGGGCGCATCAGCCCCAGCATTTT | CATSSRNQGAHQPQHF
TRBJ2-7 | few | TRBV12-3/TRBV12-4 | NA | TGTGCCAGCAGTTTGGAGACAGGTGGCTGGGTCTACGAGCAGTACTTC | CASSLETGGWVYEQYF
TRBJ2-6 | few | TRBV5-5 | NA | TGTGCCAGCAGCCCCGCACACCCGGGCTCTGGGGCCAACGTCCTGACTTTC | CASSPAHPGSGANVLTF
TRBJ2-1 | once | TRBV4-2 | NA | TGTGCCAGCAGCCAAGAGGTGGGGCAACCTAATGAGCAGTTCTTC | CASSQEVGQPNEQFF